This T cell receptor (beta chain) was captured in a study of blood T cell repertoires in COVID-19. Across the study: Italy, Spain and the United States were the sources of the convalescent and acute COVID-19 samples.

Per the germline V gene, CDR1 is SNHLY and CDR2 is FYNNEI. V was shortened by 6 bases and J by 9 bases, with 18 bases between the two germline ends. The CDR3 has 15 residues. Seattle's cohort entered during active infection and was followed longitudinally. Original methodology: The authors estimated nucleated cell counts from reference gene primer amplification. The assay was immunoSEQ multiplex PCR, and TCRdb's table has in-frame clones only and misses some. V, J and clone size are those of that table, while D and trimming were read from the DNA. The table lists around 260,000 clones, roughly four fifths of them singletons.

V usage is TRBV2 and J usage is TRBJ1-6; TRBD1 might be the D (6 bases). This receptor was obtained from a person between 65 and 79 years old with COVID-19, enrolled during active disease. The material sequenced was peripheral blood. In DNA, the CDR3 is TGTGCCAGCAGGGGCCAACTCCTAGGGGGTTCACCCCTCCACTTT. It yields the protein CASRGQLLGGSPLHF.